Reported below is one TCR beta chain. Time point specified: newly diagnosed GD, antithyroid drugs for less than 3 months. RNA extracted from PBMCs served as the sequencing template. The sample belongs to a study of regulatory T cells in long-lasting Graves disease. The CDR3 is made up of 15 amino acids. V lost 0 bases, J lost 4 bases, and 6 bases stayed unmatched. Germline CDR1 MNHEY, CDR2 SVGAGI. HTBI primers from iRepertoire and Arm-PCR of CDR3 regions yielded the TCR beta libraries. TCRdb re-called the multiplex PCR reads with MiXCR, one entry per CDR3 protein. This repertoire shows about 560,000 distinct CDR3 sequences, roughly 15% found once; its top ten account for around 11%. The same data also contributed to another study, on T cells in Graves' hyperthyroidism and ophthalmopathy. Per that study: Blood shared most expanded thyroid clonotypes above 0.001. Model predictions of ophthalmopathy came a median around 6.5 months before onset.

The material was peripheral blood mononuclear cells (PBMCs), obtained at new diagnosis, from a patient treated with antithyroid drugs. The chain combines TRBV6-5 with TRBJ2-7, with 7 bases matching TRBD2. The receptor comes from a man aged 18 to 30 with Graves disease. CDR3 sequence: CASSYSDWEGYEQYF. The CDR3 DNA sequence: TGTGCCAGCAGTTACTCGGACTGGGAGGGATACGAGCAGTACTTC.